Listed here are 10 T cell receptor beta chains from one sample, sequenced in a study of identifying expanded T cells in peripheral blood. The assay was immunoSEQ multiplex PCR, and TCRdb's table has in-frame clones only and misses some. The sample yields roughly 96,000 clones, 88% seen once. Sequencing was performed on blood. The receptor source for this set is a person aged 18-70 years in good health.

V and J are TRBV7-2 and TRBJ2-3; TRBD2 matches 11 bases. Germline CDR1 SGHTA, CDR2 FQGNSA. The J segment lost 4 bases and the V segment lost 4 bases, leaving 10 bases of the junction unmatched. This CDR3 is 17 amino acids long. In nucleotides, the CDR3 is TGTGCCAGCAGCTCGGGTAGCGGGAGGGCCGACGCAGATACGCAGTATTTT. Translation: CASSSGSGRADADTQYF.

The gene calls are TRBV15 and TRBJ1-2; D possibly corresponds to TRBD1 (6 bases). This CDR3 contains 16 residues. Germline CDR1 reads LNHNV; CDR2 reads YYDKDF (reference sequence). Trimming took 0 bases from V and 6 from J, leaving 17 bases between them. CDR3 nucleotides: TGTGCCACCAGCAGAGAGAGACAGGCCCGACTCAATGGCTACACCTTC. It yields the protein CATSRERQARLNGYTF.

The chain links TRBV19 to TRBJ1-1, with TRBD1 as a possible D gene (5 bases). CDR1 is LNHDA and CDR2 is SQIVND in the germline V gene (reference sequence). The CDR3 consists of 15 residues. V was cut by 7 bases and J by 4 bases, with 19 bases left in between. The CDR3 sequence: CASTSPGSRGTEAFF. In DNA form, the CDR3 reads TGTGCCAGTACCTCCCCCGGGTCTAGGGGCACTGAAGCTTTCTTT. The complete variable domain, with remaining parts taken from reference TRBV19 and TRBJ1-1, reads DGGITQSPKYLFRKEGQNVTLSCEQNLNHDAMYWYRQDPGQGLRLIYYSQIVNDFQKGDIAEGYSVSREKKESFPLTVTSAQKNPTAFYLCASTSPGSRGTEAFFGQGTRLTVV.

This chain uses TRBV7-2 with TRBJ2-7; tentative D call: TRBD1 (5 bases). The V gene's germline CDR1 is SGHTA and CDR2 FQGNSA. The CDR3 length is 13 residues. Trimming shortened V by 0 bases and J by 3 bases, and 6 bases separated the two germline ends. The CDR3 DNA reads TGTGCCAGCAGCTTAGCTGACAGCTACGAGCAGTACTTC. Protein: CASSLADSYEQYF.

The genes are TRBV2 and TRBJ1-5, with D unclear. The CDR3 contains 15 residues. Germline V gene sequence: CDR1 SNHLY, CDR2 FYNNEI. V was clipped by 2 bases and J by 4 bases, with 12 bases between them. Here the CDR3 reads CASSESGRENQPQHF. CDR3 sequence (DNA): TGTGCCAGCAGTGAAAGCGGGAGGGAAAATCAGCCCCAGCATTTT.

The sample holds one count of this clone. The V gene is TRBV10-2, the J gene TRBJ1-1; D uncertain. This CDR3 region has 12 residues. V was clipped by 4 bases and J by 7 bases, with 10 bases between them. Germline CDR1 reads WSHSY; CDR2 reads SAAADI. The CDR3 nucleotides read TGCGCCAGCAGTGGGCTGGAAGATGAAGCTTTCTTT. Protein sequence: CASSGLEDEAFF.

The gene calls are TRBV5-1 and TRBJ2-2; D gene uncertain. The germline gives CDR1 SGHRS, CDR2 YFSETQ. The CDR3 consists of 16 residues. The germline V and J ends were trimmed by 4 bases and 2 bases, with 15 bases remaining between them. The chain's CDR3 is CASSTTIRGNTGELFF. CDR3 sequence (DNA): TGCGCCAGCAGCACTACAATCCGCGGCAACACCGGGGAGCTGTTTTTT.

The CDR3 nucleotides read TGTGCCTGGATGGGGGGAGGCACTGAAGCTTTCTTT. This gives the protein CAWMGGGTEAFF. J is TRBJ1-1 and V is TRBV30; tentatively, D is TRBD1 (5 bases). This CDR3 region has 12 residues. Germline-derived CDR1 and CDR2 are GTSNPN and SVGIG (reference sequence). The V and J ends lost 4 bases and 4 bases respectively, with 10 bases between them.

This clone was recorded only once. The rearrangement uses TRBV5-1 and TRBJ1-1; 7 nucleotides line up with TRBD1. CDR1 and CDR2 (germline): SGHRS, YFSETQ. Trimming removed 2 bases from V and 2 bases from J; junction bases left unmatched: 3. The CDR3 contains 14 residues. The CDR3 loop reads CASSLTGVNTEAFF. The CDR3, as DNA: TGCGCCAGCAGCTTAACAGGGGTTAACACTGAAGCTTTCTTT. Full variable domain (rest looked up from reference TRBV5-1 and TRBJ1-1): KAGVTQTPRYLIKTRGQQVTLSCSPISGHRSVSWYQQTPGQGLQFLFEYFSETQRNKGNFPGRFSGRQFSNSRSEMNVSTLELGDSALYLCASSLTGVNTEAFFGQGTRLTVV.

The chain joins TRBV2 to TRBJ2-7; 10 bases align to TRBD2. CDR3 size: 13 residues. V dropped 6 bases and J dropped 10; count of bases not matched to a gene: 9. The germline gives CDR1 SNHLY, CDR2 FYNNEI. CDR3 coding DNA: TGTGCCAGCAGGGACAGACTAGCGGGTCTTCAGTACTTC. Its translation is CASRDRLAGLQYF.